This is a list of T cell receptor beta chains from one sample in a study of T-cell reconstitution after alpha-beta-depleted transplantation in children. TCRdb re-derived calls from the PCR reads in MiXCR, one entry per CDR3 protein. The sample lists about 980,000 distinct CDR3 sequences; about 29% were seen once. The sequenced sample was PBMCs, mostly from graft donor cells, obtained 360 days after TCRalphabeta/CD19-depleted stem cell transplant. These receptors came from a boy in the first two years of life who had a stem cell transplant for SCID, so the T cells may come from the graft donor. Each CDR3 is given with its conserved first and last residue. Each record gives: V gene, J gene, D gene, clone size, CDR3 protein, CDR3 DNA. D genes are given only for firm matches. Only some rows state a clone size, as once, few, many or a class for expanded clones.

TRBV27,TRBJ1-1,.,.,CASRTTPREAEAFF,TGTGCCAGCCGCACTACCCCTCGGGAGGCCGAAGCTTTCTTT
TRBV12-3/TRBV12-4,TRBJ2-1,TRBD1,few,CASSLTGTGAGDEQFF,TGTGCCAGCAGTTTAACCGGGACAGGGGCGGGTGATGAGCAGTTCTTC
TRBV20-1,TRBJ1-1,.,few,CSARGGGLGVTEAFF,TGCAGTGCTAGAGGAGGGGGGCTGGGGGTCACTGAAGCTTTCTTT
TRBV6-5,TRBJ2-5,.,.,CASRRVGETQYF,TGTGCCAGCAGGCGGGTGGGAGAGACCCAGTACTTC
TRBV5-1,TRBJ2-2,.,many,CASSRDLPPGELFF,TGCGCCAGCAGCAGGGACCTACCACCCGGGGAGCTGTTTTTT
TRBV12-3/TRBV12-4,TRBJ2-7,.,.,CASSPGTRGIYEQYF,TGTGCCAGCAGTCCGGGGACGAGAGGGATATACGAGCAGTACTTC
TRBV4-1,TRBJ2-7,TRBD1,.,CASSQAGVGGQGANEQYF,TGCGCCAGCAGCCAAGCCGGGGTCGGGGGACAGGGGGCAAACGAGCAGTACTTC
TRBV30,TRBJ2-3,.,.,CAWTPGSLSTDTQYF,TGTGCCTGGACGCCTGGCTCACTAAGCACAGATACGCAGTATTTT
TRBV10-3,TRBJ1-1,.,.,CAIAEPGPLNTEAFF,TGTGCCATCGCAGAGCCTGGACCTCTGAACACTGAAGCTTTCTTT
TRBV7-9,TRBJ2-5,.,.,CASSLVSGRSGTQYF,TGTGCCAGCAGCTTAGTATCCGGACGATCTGGGACCCAGTACTTC